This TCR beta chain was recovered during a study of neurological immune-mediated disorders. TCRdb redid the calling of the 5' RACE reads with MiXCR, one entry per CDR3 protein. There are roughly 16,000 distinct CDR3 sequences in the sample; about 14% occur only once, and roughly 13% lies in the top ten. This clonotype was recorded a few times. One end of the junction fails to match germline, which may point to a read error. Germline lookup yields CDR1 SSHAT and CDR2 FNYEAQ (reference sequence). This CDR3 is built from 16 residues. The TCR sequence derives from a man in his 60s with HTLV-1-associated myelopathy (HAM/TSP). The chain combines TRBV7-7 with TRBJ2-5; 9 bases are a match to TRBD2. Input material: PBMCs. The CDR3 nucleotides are TGTGCCAGCAGCCTAGCCGGGGCGGGGGGGCAGGAGACCCAGTACTTC. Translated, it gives CASSLAGAGGQETQYF. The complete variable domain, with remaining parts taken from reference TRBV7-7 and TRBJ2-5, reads GAGVSQSPRYKVTKRGQDVTLRCDPISSHATLYWYQQALGQGPEFLTYFNYEAQPDKSGLPSDRFSAERPEGSISTLTIQRTEQRDSAMYRCASSLAGAGGQETQYFGPGTRLLVL.